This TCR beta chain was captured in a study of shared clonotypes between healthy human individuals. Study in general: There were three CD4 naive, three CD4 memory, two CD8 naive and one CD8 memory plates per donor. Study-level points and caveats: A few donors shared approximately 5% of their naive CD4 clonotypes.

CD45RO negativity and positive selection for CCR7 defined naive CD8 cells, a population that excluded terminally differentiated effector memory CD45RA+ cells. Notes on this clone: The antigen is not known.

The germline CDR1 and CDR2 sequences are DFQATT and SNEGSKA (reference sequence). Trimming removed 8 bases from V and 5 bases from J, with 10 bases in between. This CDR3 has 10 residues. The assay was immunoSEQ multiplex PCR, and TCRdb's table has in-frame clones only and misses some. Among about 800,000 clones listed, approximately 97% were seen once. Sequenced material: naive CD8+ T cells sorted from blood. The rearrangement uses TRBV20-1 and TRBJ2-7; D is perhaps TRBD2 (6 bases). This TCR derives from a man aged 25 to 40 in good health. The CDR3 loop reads CSTGGDEQYF. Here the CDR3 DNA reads TGCAGTACGGGCGGGGACGAGCAGTACTTC.